This TCR beta chain was retrieved from a study of blood T cell repertoires in COVID-19. On the study more broadly: COVID-19 samples from acute and convalescent phases originated in the United States, Italy and Spain.

Germline CDR1 and CDR2: SQVTM and ANQGSEA. Trimming took 6 bases from V and 1 from J, leaving 15 bases between them. The CDR3 runs 14 residues. The Seattle patients, enrolled during active infection, were followed longitudinally. TCRdb's table, derived via immunoSEQ multiplex PCR, lists solely in-frame clones and lacks some. The profile shows approximately 200,000 clones, roughly 92% of them singletons. The sample consisted of peripheral blood. The receptor's source is a man in his thirties or forties with COVID-19, enrolled during active disease. V usage is TRBV29-1 and J usage is TRBJ1-1; no firm D call. DNA of the CDR3: TGCAGCGTAAGCTTCAGGTTCGCGAACACTGAAGCTTTCTTT. Translated, it gives CSVSFRFANTEAFF.